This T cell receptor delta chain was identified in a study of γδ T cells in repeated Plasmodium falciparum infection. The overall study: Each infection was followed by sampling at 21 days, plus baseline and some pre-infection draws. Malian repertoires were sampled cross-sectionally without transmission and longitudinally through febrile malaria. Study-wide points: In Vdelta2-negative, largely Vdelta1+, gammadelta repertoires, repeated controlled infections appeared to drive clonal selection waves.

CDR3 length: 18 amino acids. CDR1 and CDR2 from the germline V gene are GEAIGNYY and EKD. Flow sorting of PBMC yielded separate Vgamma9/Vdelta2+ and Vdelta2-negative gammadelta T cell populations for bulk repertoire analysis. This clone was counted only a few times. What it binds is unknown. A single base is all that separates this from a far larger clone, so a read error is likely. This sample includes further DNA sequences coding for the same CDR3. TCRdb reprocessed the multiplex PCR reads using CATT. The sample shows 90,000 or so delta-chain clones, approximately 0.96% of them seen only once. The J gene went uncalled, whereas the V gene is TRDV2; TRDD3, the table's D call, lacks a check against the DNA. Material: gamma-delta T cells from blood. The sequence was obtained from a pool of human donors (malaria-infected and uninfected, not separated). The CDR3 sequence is CACDTSTTWAPYTDKLIF. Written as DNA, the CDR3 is TGTGCCTGTGACACATCTACGACCTGGGCCCCGTACACCGATAAGCTCATCTTT.